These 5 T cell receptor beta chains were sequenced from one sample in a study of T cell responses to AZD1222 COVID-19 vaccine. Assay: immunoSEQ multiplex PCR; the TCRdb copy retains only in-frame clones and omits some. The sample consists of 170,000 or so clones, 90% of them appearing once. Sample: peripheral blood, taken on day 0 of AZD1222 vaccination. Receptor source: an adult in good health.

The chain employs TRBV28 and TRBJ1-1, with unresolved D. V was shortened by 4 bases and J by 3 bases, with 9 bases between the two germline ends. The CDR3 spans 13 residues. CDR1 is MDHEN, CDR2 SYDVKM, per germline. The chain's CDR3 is CASSSRAYTEAFF. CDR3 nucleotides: TGTGCCAGCAGTTCCCGGGCTTACACTGAAGCTTTCTTT.

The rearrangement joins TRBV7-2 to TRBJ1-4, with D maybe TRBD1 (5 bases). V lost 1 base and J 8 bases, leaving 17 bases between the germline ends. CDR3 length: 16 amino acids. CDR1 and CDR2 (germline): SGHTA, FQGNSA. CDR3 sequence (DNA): TGTGCCAGCAGCTTAGGATTGGCAGGGTTAAGAGAAAAACTGTTTTTT. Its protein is CASSLGLAGLREKLFF.

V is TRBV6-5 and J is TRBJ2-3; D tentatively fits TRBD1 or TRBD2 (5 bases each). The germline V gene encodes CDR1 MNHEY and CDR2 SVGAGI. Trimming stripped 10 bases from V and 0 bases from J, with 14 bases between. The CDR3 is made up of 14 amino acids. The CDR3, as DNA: TGTGCCACAACGTGGGGGACGAGCACAGATACGCAGTATTTT. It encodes CATTWGTSTDTQYF.

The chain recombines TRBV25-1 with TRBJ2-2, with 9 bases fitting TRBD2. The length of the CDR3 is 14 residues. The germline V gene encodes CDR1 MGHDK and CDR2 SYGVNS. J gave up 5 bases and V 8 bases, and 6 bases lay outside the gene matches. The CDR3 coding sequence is TGTGCCAGCCGCAATAGCGGGGGAACCGGGGAGCTGTTTTTT. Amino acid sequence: CASRNSGGTGELFF.

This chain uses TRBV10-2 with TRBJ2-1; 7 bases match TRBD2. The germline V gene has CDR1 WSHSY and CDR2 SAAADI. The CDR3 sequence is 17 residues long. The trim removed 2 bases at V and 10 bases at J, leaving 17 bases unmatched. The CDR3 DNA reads TGCGCCAGCAGTGAGACGGGTATCGGGGGGACGCTCTTAGAGCAGTTCTTC. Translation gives CASSETGIGGTLLEQFF.